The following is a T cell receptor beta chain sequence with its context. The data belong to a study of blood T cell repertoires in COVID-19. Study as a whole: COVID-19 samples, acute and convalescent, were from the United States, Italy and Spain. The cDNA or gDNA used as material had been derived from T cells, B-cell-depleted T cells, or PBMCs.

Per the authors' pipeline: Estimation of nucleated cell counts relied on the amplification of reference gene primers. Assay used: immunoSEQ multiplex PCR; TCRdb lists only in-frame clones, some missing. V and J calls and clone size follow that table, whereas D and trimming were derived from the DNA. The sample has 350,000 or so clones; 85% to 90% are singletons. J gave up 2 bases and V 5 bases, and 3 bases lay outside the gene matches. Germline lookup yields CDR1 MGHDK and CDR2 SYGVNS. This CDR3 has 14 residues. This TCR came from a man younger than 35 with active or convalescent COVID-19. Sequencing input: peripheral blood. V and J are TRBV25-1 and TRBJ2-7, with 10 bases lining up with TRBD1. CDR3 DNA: TGTGCCAGCAGTTCCGGGACAGGGGCCTACGAGCAGTACTTC. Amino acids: CASSSGTGAYEQYF.